A selection of T cell receptor beta chains follows, all from one sample in a study of blood T cell repertoires in COVID-19. The method was immunoSEQ multiplex PCR; TCRdb's version includes in-frame clones alone and lacks a portion of them. The sample holds 150,000 or so clones; roughly 83% are singletons and the top ten take around 5%. Material for sequencing was peripheral blood. The receptor set was obtained from an older woman with COVID-19, enrolled during active disease. The CDR3 runs from the conserved cysteine through the conserved F or W. Each record gives: V gene, D gene, clone size, J gene, CDR3 protein, CDR3 DNA. A D gene is named only where the DNA matches it firmly. Where a row states a size, it is once, few, many or the class of an expanded clone; other rows omit it.

v_gene: TRBV6-6
d_gene: NA
abundance: NA
j_gene: TRBJ1-5
CDR3aa: CASRPKGDTIISPQHF
CDR3nt: TGTGCCAGCAGACCAAAGGGGGACACCATCATCAGCCCCCAGCATTTT

v_gene: TRBV15
d_gene: NA
abundance: NA
j_gene: TRBJ1-4
CDR3aa: CATSRFGEEEKLFF
CDR3nt: TGTGCCACCAGCAGGTTCGGGGAGGAAGAAAAACTGTTTTTT

v_gene: TRBV27
d_gene: NA
abundance: few
j_gene: TRBJ1-6
CDR3aa: CASSWNRNNSPLHF
CDR3nt: TGTGCCAGCAGTTGGAACAGGAATAATTCACCCCTCCACTTT

v_gene: TRBV11-2
d_gene: NA
abundance: NA
j_gene: TRBJ1-3
CDR3aa: CASSFEGAYGNTIYF
CDR3nt: TGTGCCAGCAGCTTTGAGGGAGCCTATGGAAACACCATATATTTT

v_gene: TRBV18
d_gene: TRBD1
abundance: NA
j_gene: TRBJ1-2
CDR3aa: CASSPGQDVYGYTF
CDR3nt: TGTGCCAGCTCACCGGGACAGGACGTTTATGGCTACACCTTC

v_gene: TRBV6-6
d_gene: NA
abundance: NA
j_gene: TRBJ1-2
CDR3aa: CASSALEIGGYTF
CDR3nt: TGTGCCAGCAGTGCCCTAGAAATCGGGGGCTACACCTTC

v_gene: TRBV5-1
d_gene: NA
abundance: NA
j_gene: TRBJ1-2
CDR3aa: CASSSQGGYYGYTF
CDR3nt: TGCGCCAGCAGCTCTCAGGGAGGCTACTATGGCTACACCTTC

v_gene: TRBV9
d_gene: NA
abundance: NA
j_gene: TRBJ1-2
CDR3aa: CASARGNYGYTF
CDR3nt: TGTGCCAGCGCGCGGGGGAACTATGGCTACACCTTC

v_gene: TRBV6-4
d_gene: TRBD1
abundance: NA
j_gene: TRBJ1-2
CDR3aa: CASSPGTANYGYTF
CDR3nt: TGTGCCAGCAGCCCCGGGACAGCTAACTATGGCTACACCTTC

v_gene: TRBV5-6
d_gene: TRBD1
abundance: NA
j_gene: TRBJ2-6
CDR3aa: CASSTTGRGANVLTF
CDR3nt: TGTGCCAGCAGCACGACAGGGAGAGGGGCCAACGTCCTGACTTTC

v_gene: TRBV5-6
d_gene: NA
abundance: NA
j_gene: TRBJ1-2
CDR3aa: CASSLRNGEGYTF
CDR3nt: TGTGCCAGCAGCCTCCGAAATGGGGAGGGCTACACCTTC

v_gene: TRBV7-6
d_gene: NA
abundance: NA
j_gene: TRBJ2-3
CDR3aa: CASSAGSADTQYF
CDR3nt: TGTGCCAGCAGCGCGGGGTCCGCAGATACGCAGTATTTT

v_gene: TRBV6-1
d_gene: NA
abundance: NA
j_gene: TRBJ2-7
CDR3aa: CASSEASGRYEQYF
CDR3nt: TGTGCCAGCAGTGAAGCGTCAGGGCGCTACGAGCAGTACTTC

v_gene: TRBV28
d_gene: NA
abundance: NA
j_gene: TRBJ2-2
CDR3aa: CASRFPTYAGELFF
CDR3nt: TGTGCCAGCAGGTTTCCTACGTACGCCGGGGAGCTGTTTTTT

v_gene: TRBV4-1
d_gene: TRBD1
abundance: NA
j_gene: TRBJ1-4
CDR3aa: CASSQQGAREKLFF
CDR3nt: TGCGCCAGCAGCCAACAGGGGGCGCGAGAAAAACTGTTTTTT

v_gene: TRBV6-5
d_gene: NA
abundance: NA
j_gene: TRBJ2-7
CDR3aa: CASSYMESGPSYEQYF
CDR3nt: TGTGCCAGCAGTTACATGGAATCTGGGCCCTCCTACGAGCAGTACTTC

v_gene: TRBV28
d_gene: TRBD1
abundance: NA
j_gene: TRBJ1-5
CDR3aa: CASSFRSLGDRVLNQPQHF
CDR3nt: TGTGCCAGCAGTTTTAGGTCCCTTGGTGACAGGGTCCTGAATCAGCCCCAGCATTTT

v_gene: TRBV6-4
d_gene: NA
abundance: NA
j_gene: TRBJ1-2
CDR3aa: CASSERPGGGYTF
CDR3nt: TGTGCCAGCAGTGAACGACCCGGGGGTGGCTACACCTTC

v_gene: TRBV5-6
d_gene: NA
abundance: NA
j_gene: TRBJ1-3
CDR3aa: CASNKGRGGNTIYF
CDR3nt: TGTGCCAGCAATAAGGGAAGGGGCGGAAACACCATATATTTT

v_gene: TRBV30
d_gene: NA
abundance: NA
j_gene: TRBJ1-2
CDR3aa: CAWIGVADSWYGYTF
CDR3nt: TGTGCCTGGATAGGAGTAGCAGATAGTTGGTATGGCTACACCTTC

v_gene: TRBV3-1/TRBV3-2
d_gene: NA
abundance: NA
j_gene: TRBJ2-4
CDR3aa: CASSLKWGRDSPAKNIQYF
CDR3nt: TGTGCCAGCAGCCTGAAATGGGGGCGGGACAGCCCTGCCAAAAACATTCAGTACTTC

v_gene: TRBV16
d_gene: NA
abundance: few
j_gene: TRBJ1-3
CDR3aa: CASSHRGGSLSGNTIYF
CDR3nt: TGTGCCAGCAGCCATAGAGGCGGCAGCCTCTCTGGAAACACCATATATTTT

v_gene: TRBV3-1/TRBV3-2
d_gene: NA
abundance: few
j_gene: TRBJ1-3
CDR3aa: CASSQVVAVSSGNTIYF
CDR3nt: TGTGCCAGCAGCCAAGTGGTGGCGGTCAGCTCTGGAAACACCATATATTTT

v_gene: TRBV7-9
d_gene: TRBD1
abundance: NA
j_gene: TRBJ2-4
CDR3aa: CASSTGQAAKNIQYF
CDR3nt: TGTGCCAGCAGCACCGGACAGGCAGCCAAAAACATTCAGTACTTC

v_gene: TRBV6-5
d_gene: TRBD1
abundance: NA
j_gene: TRBJ1-1
CDR3aa: CASRPRDRMYTEAFF
CDR3nt: TGTGCCAGCAGACCCAGGGACAGGATGTACACTGAAGCTTTCTTT

v_gene: TRBV5-4
d_gene: NA
abundance: NA
j_gene: TRBJ2-5
CDR3aa: CASSLGFVGSGQETQYF
CDR3nt: TGTGCCAGCAGCTTGGGATTTGTTGGGTCGGGGCAAGAGACCCAGTACTTC

v_gene: TRBV19
d_gene: NA
abundance: NA
j_gene: TRBJ1-5
CDR3aa: CASSMASNNQPQHF
CDR3nt: TGTGCCAGTAGTATGGCATCAAATAATCAGCCCCAGCATTTT

v_gene: TRBV18
d_gene: TRBD1
abundance: NA
j_gene: TRBJ1-2
CDR3aa: CASSQAGGVSYTF
CDR3nt: TGTGCCAGCTCACAAGCAGGGGGCGTCAGCTACACCTTC

v_gene: TRBV28
d_gene: TRBD1
abundance: NA
j_gene: TRBJ1-1
CDR3aa: CASSRGGAGNTEAFF
CDR3nt: TGTGCCAGCAGCAGAGGGGGCGCGGGTAACACTGAAGCTTTCTTT

v_gene: TRBV18
d_gene: TRBD1
abundance: once
j_gene: TRBJ1-5
CDR3aa: CASSNKDRAISNQPQHF
CDR3nt: TGTGCCAGCTCGAATAAAGACAGGGCGATAAGCAATCAGCCCCAGCATTTT

v_gene: TRBV5-4
d_gene: NA
abundance: NA
j_gene: TRBJ2-5
CDR3aa: CASSSSQTGETQYF
CDR3nt: TGTGCCAGCAGCTCTAGCCAAACCGGAGAGACCCAGTACTTC

v_gene: TRBV2
d_gene: NA
abundance: few
j_gene: TRBJ2-7
CDR3aa: CASSYSSYEQYF
CDR3nt: TGTGCCAGCAGTTATAGCTCCTACGAGCAGTACTTC